This paragraph covers one T cell receptor (beta chain) sequence. At one end, the junction sequence differs from germline, possibly due to a read error. Synthesis of TCR beta cDNA was carried out from 500 ng total RNA with a constant-region primer. Generation of the TCR beta libraries relied on three nested multiplex PCR rounds using slightly modified ARM-PCR. PCR rounds one and two used TRBV1-TRBV30 forward primers with a C-beta reverse primer for around 9 cycles each. A single record per CDR3 protein comes from TCRdb applying MiXCR to the multiplex PCR reads. The sample records 24,000 or so distinct CDR3 sequences, 70% to 80% being singletons. Co-extraction of RNA and DNA was performed on roughly 20-33 mg of unsorted bulk tissue. All patients had surgically resected primary liver carcinoma. This CDR3 is 12 amino acids long. CDR1 is SGHNT and CDR2 is YYREEE in the germline V gene (reference sequence).

These data belong to a study of tumor-infiltrating lymphocytes in primary liver carcinoma. Study-level background: The yield of productive TCRbeta reads per sample was roughly 3.5 to 7.13 million and was similar across tissue types.

The sequenced sample consisted of liver tumor tissue from sampling region 5. Subset noted: tumor region T5, tumor centre. This chain joins TRBV5-4 and TRBJ2-3, with unresolved D. The receptor's source is a woman aged 30 to 39 with primary liver carcinoma and hepatitis B virus infection. CDR3 sequence (DNA): TGTGTCAGCAGCTTCTCCACAGATAGGCAGTATTTT. This codes for CVSSFSTDRQYF.